Each of the 14 T cell receptor beta chains below was sequenced from the same sample in a study of early T cells in non-severe SARS-CoV-2 infection. TCRdb reanalysed the 5' RACE reads using MiXCR and keeps one entry per CDR3 protein. The sample lists roughly 70,000 distinct CDR3 sequences; less than 20% were seen once. Sequenced here: whole blood, sampled at baseline. The source is an adult who was a healthcare worker with PCR-confirmed SARS-CoV-2 infection or an uninfected control (not recorded which).

This clonotype was recorded a few times. The chain is built from TRBV7-6 and TRBJ2-7; D uncertain. The CDR3 has 15 residues. Germline V CDR1 and CDR2: SGHVS, FNYEAQ. V was trimmed by 1 base and J by 3 bases, leaving 13 bases between them. The CDR3 DNA is TGTGCCAGCAGCTTAGGTGCTCGGTCGATCTACGAGCAGTACTTC. Protein product: CASSLGARSIYEQYF.

This chain uses TRBV12-3 or TRBV12-4 with TRBJ2-5; D may match TRBD1 or TRBD2 (6 bases each). The CDR3 length is 14 residues. V lost 10 bases and J lost 4, with 19 bases in between. The CDR3 nucleotides read TGTGCCACCCAACGGGGGCAGGGAGGAGAGACCCAGTACTTC. Encoded protein: CATQRGQGGETQYF.

This clonotype came up many times. Mismatch with germline at one junction end may stem from a read error. The rearrangement joins TRBV5-5 to TRBJ2-7; 8 bases agree with TRBD1. This CDR3 comprises 15 residues. The germline gives CDR1 SGHKS, CDR2 YYEKEE (reference sequence). The CDR3 sequence is CASSFGRRGQDELYF. The CDR3 DNA follows: TGTGCCAGCAGCTTTGGACGCCGGGGACAGGACGAGCTGTACTTC.

The rearrangement links TRBV5-4 to TRBJ1-1; weak D call: TRBD1 (5 bases). CDR3 length: 13 amino acids. Germline loops: CDR1 SGHNT, CDR2 YYREEE (reference sequence). V shed 5 bases and J shed 2 bases, with 10 bases lying between them. The CDR3 DNA follows: TGTGCCAGCAGGTCCAGGGATAACACTGAAGCTTTCTTT. It encodes CASRSRDNTEAFF.

This rearrangement joins TRBV6-2 or TRBV6-3 to TRBJ2-5; 14 bases agree with TRBD2. The CDR3 consists of 20 residues. The junction had 18 bases not matched to a gene; V was cut back by 5 bases and J by 4 bases. Germline V lookup: CDR1 MNHEY, CDR2 SVGEGT. Written as DNA, the CDR3 is TGTGCCAGCAGTCCCGCCGATAAGACTAGCGGGAGGGCCCACCGAGAGACCCAGTACTTC. It specifies CASSPADKTSGRAHRETQYF.

This sequence joins TRBV6-1 and TRBJ1-4; D unclear. The V end lost 8 bases, the J end lost 2 bases, and 12 bases lay between the germline ends. The CDR3 loop spans 14 amino acids. Germline assignment: CDR1 MNHNS and CDR2 SASEGT. The CDR3 DNA is TGTGCCAGCCGGAGGTCGAGGACTAATGAAAAACTGTTTTTT. This gives the protein CASRRSRTNEKLFF.

The genes are TRBV5-1 and TRBJ1-1, with 8 bases fitting TRBD1. The germline V gene has CDR1 SGHRS and CDR2 YFSETQ. V lost 4 bases to trimming and J lost 5 bases; unmatched junction nucleotides: 7. The CDR3 totals 14 residues. CDR3 nucleotides: TGCGCCAGCAGCCCACGGACAGGGAGGACTGAAGCTTTCTTT. It translates to CASSPRTGRTEAFF. The full variable domain, its missing parts supplied by reference TRBV5-1 and TRBJ1-1, is KAGVTQTPRYLIKTRGQQVTLSCSPISGHRSVSWYQQTPGQGLQFLFEYFSETQRNKGNFPGRFSGRQFSNSRSEMNVSTLELGDSALYLCASSPRTGRTEAFFGQGTRLTVV.

The sample holds a few counts of this clonotype. The chain joins TRBV11-2 to TRBJ2-7; 7 nucleotides align to TRBD1. Trimming at V came to 1 base and at J to 6 bases, leaving 6 bases not matched to a gene. This CDR3 has 14 amino acids. Germline V gene lookup returns CDR1 SGHAT and CDR2 FQNNGV. CDR3 residues: CASSLVGGATEQYF. As DNA, the CDR3 is TGTGCCAGCAGCTTAGTAGGGGGCGCGACCGAGCAGTACTTC. The full variable domain, in which reference TRBV11-2 and TRBJ2-7 provide the parts outside the CDR3, is EAGVAQSPRYKIIEKRQSVAFWCNPISGHATLYWYQQILGQGPKLLIQFQNNGVVDDSQLPKDRFSAERLKGVDSTLKIQPAKLEDSAVYLCASSLVGGATEQYFGPGTRLTVT.

The rearrangement uses TRBV9 and TRBJ1-1; D not resolved. Trimming left V 4 bases short and J 6 bases short, with 16 bases between. CDR1 and CDR2 (germline): SGDLS, YYNGEE. The CDR3 is 14 amino acids. The CDR3 is CASSSRAGSAEAFF. The CDR3 bases are TGTGCCAGCAGCTCCCGGGCGGGGAGCGCTGAAGCTTTCTTT.

This clonotype was observed a handful of times. V and J are TRBV9 and TRBJ2-1, with 7 nucleotides matching TRBD2. After removal of 5 bases from V and 3 bases from J, the junction contained 17 bases not matched to a gene. Germline lookup yields CDR1 SGDLS and CDR2 YYNGEE. CDR3 length: 18 amino acids. As DNA, the CDR3 is TGTGCCAGCAGGGATTCCCCTGACGCGGGGGATTTCTACAATGAGCAGTTCTTC. Translation: CASRDSPDAGDFYNEQFF.

This clonotype was observed once. The J gene is TRBJ2-1, the V gene TRBV27; the D is unclear. The CDR3 sequence is 13 residues long. Germline V CDR1 and CDR2: MNHEY, SMNVEV (reference sequence). Trimming removed 3 bases at V and 9 bases at J, with 12 bases between. In DNA form, the CDR3 reads TGTGCCAGCAGTTTGCCCGGCTGGAGTGAGCAGTTCTTC. It is translated as CASSLPGWSEQFF.

The CDR3 bases are TGCAGTGCTCGACAGGACAGGGTGGCCGGGGAGCTGTTTTTT. It yields the protein CSARQDRVAGELFF. The chain uses TRBV20-1 and TRBJ2-2; TRBD1 aligns across 8 bases. V was pared by 5 bases and J by 6 bases, with 8 bases of the junction left unmatched. The CDR3 loop spans 14 amino acids. The germline CDR1 and CDR2 sequences are DFQATT and SNEGSKA (reference sequence).

The chain recombines TRBV6-5 with TRBJ2-6; TRBD1 is a possible D gene (5 bases). The V end was cut by 5 bases, the J end by 8 bases, with 13 bases between. Germline CDR1 and CDR2: MNHEY and SVGAGI. The CDR3 is 14 amino acids. CDR3 sequence (DNA): TGTGCCAGCAGTAATACAGGCGGAACCAACGTCCTGACTTTC. Translation: CASSNTGGTNVLTF.

This clonotype was seen a handful of times. The gene calls are TRBV5-1 and TRBJ2-3; maybe TRBD2 (5 bases). This CDR3 region has 15 residues. With 0 bases removed from V and 6 bases from J, the gap between germline ends came to 14 bases. CDR1 and CDR2 (germline): SGHRS, YFSETQ. The CDR3 DNA is TGCGCCAGCAGCTTGGATGGCAGGAGGACCGATACGCAGTATTTT. Translated: CASSLDGRRTDTQYF.